This T cell receptor (beta chain) derives from a study of T-cell reconstitution after alpha-beta-depleted transplantation in children. Broader study findings: Several hundred expanded graft clones reportedly were the source of alpha-beta T cells about two months after transplant. A year had passed since transplant, and T-cell counts and diversity by then came mostly from newly produced T cells.

On this clonotype itself: Its antigen is not identified.

With 5 bases clipped from V and 6 bases from J, the junction kept 13 bases outside the gene matches. Germline assignment: CDR1 MNHEY and CDR2 SMNVEV (reference sequence). CDR3 length: 16 amino acids. Preparation of the TCRbeta library involved a method that used unique molecular identifiers. TCRdb analysed the PCR reads with MiXCR anew, one entry per CDR3 protein. The table lists a few hundred thousand distinct CDR3 sequences, roughly a quarter of them singletons. Material: PBMCs, obtained before TCRalphabeta/CD19-depleted stem cell transplant. This TCR derives from a boy under two years old with Wiskott-Aldrich syndrome, due to receive a stem cell transplant. This chain links TRBV27 with TRBJ2-3, with TRBD2 matching 8 bases. This CDR3 reads CASSRPGTRVLDTQYF. The CDR3 nucleotides read TGTGCCAGCAGTCGACCCGGGACTAGGGTTCTCGATACGCAGTATTTT.